Shown below are 17 T cell receptor beta chains from a single sample sequenced in a study of OX40 agonist ivuxolimab in advanced cancers. Here immunoSEQ multiplex PCR was the method, and the copy in TCRdb shows in-frame clones only, minus some. The table includes about 77,000 clones, 81% detected once. Sequences were derived from CD4+ or CD8+ T cells sorted from blood, sampled in a trial of the OX40 agonist ivuxolimab. These receptors originate from an adult with an advanced solid tumor such as melanoma, head and neck, liver or kidney cancer.

The chain links TRBV30 to TRBJ2-7; the D gene could be TRBD1 or TRBD2 (6 bases each). V lost 0 bases and J 1 base, leaving 10 bases between the germline ends. Looked up from germline, CDR1 is GTSNPN and CDR2 is SVGIG (reference sequence). This CDR3 contains 14 residues. The CDR3 nucleotides read TGTGCCTGGAGTGTGGGGGGCTGGTCCTACGAGCAGTACTTC. It specifies CAWSVGGWSYEQYF.

The J gene is TRBJ2-2, the V gene TRBV14, with unresolved D. From germline, CDR1 is SGHDN and CDR2 FVKESK. CDR3 length equals 13 residues. Deletions cut 2 bases from V and 7 bases from J, with 8 bases between. This CDR3 reads CASSQFRDGELFF. CDR3 bases: TGTGCCAGCAGCCAATTCCGCGACGGGGAGCTGTTTTTT.

The rearrangement links TRBV7-2 to TRBJ1-4, with TRBD1 matching 7 bases. Looked up from germline, CDR1 is SGHTA and CDR2 is FQGNSA. Unmatched junction bases numbered 7, after V lost 5 bases and J lost 7 bases. CDR3 size: 14 residues. Here the CDR3 reads CASSRRQGSEKLFF. Written as DNA, the CDR3 is TGTGCCAGCAGCCGGCGACAGGGTAGTGAAAAACTGTTTTTT.

This clone was observed a handful of times. The chain uses TRBV4-3 and TRBJ1-3; D is possibly TRBD1 (5 bases). CDR1 is LGHNA, CDR2 YSLEER, per germline. This CDR3 has 15 residues. V lost 4 bases and J lost 0, with 10 bases in between. CDR3 sequence: CASSPGVSSGNTIYF. In DNA, the CDR3 is TGCGCCAGCAGCCCGGGGGTTAGCTCTGGAAACACCATATATTTT.

The rearrangement uses TRBV29-1 and TRBJ1-4; tentatively, D is TRBD1 (5 bases). Germline assignment: CDR1 SQVTM and CDR2 ANQGSEA. Trimming left V 4 bases short and J 3 bases short, with 9 bases between. This CDR3 is built from 13 residues. The CDR3 coding sequence is TGCAGCGTTGGGGCAGGGTCTAATGAAAAACTGTTTTTT. Its protein product is CSVGAGSNEKLFF.

The V call is TRBV6-5, the J call TRBJ2-1; 8 bases match TRBD2. The V segment lost 7 bases and the J segment 5 bases; nucleotides outside the gene matches: 10. The CDR3 length is 15 residues. CDR1 and CDR2 from the germline V gene are MNHEY and SVGAGI. DNA for the CDR3: TGTGCCAGCAAGTCCGGGACTAGAGGGAACAATGAGCAGTTCTTC. This codes for CASKSGTRGNNEQFF.

The gene calls are TRBV5-4 and TRBJ2-1, with 10 bases matching TRBD2. Germline trimming cut 4 bases from V and 7 bases from J; bases unmatched to any gene: 11. The CDR3 is 16 residues long. Germline CDR1 and CDR2: SGHNT and YYREEE (reference sequence). DNA of the CDR3: TGTGCCAGCAGCCGGGGTGGAGCGGGGGGGCATAATGAGCAGTTCTTC. Translated, it gives CASSRGGAGGHNEQFF.

CDR3 amino acids: CASSSYLQGAGGYTF. The CDR3 DNA reads TGTGCCAGCAGCTCATACTTACAGGGAGCGGGAGGCTACACCTTC. V and J are TRBV7-9 and TRBJ1-2; TRBD1 might be the D (6 bases). Per the germline V gene, CDR1 is SEHNR and CDR2 is FQNEAQ (reference sequence). The length of the CDR3 is 15 residues. V lost 4 bases to trimming and J lost 8 bases, with 20 bases between them.

V usage is TRBV5-4 and J usage is TRBJ2-7, with 9 bases fitting TRBD2. V shed 4 bases, J shed 4 bases, and the junction held 9 bases outside the gene matches. The V gene's germline CDR1 is SGHNT and CDR2 YYREEE (reference sequence). This CDR3 comprises 15 residues. The CDR3 DNA is TGTGCCAGCAGCCATCACGGTAGCGGGGGTTACGAGCAGTACTTC. Protein: CASSHHGSGGYEQYF.

V and J are TRBV7-9 and TRBJ2-1; a possible D gene is TRBD2 (5 bases). Trimming took off 2 bases at V and 8 bases at J, with 16 bases between the two ends. CDR1 is SEHNR, CDR2 FQNEAQ, per germline (reference sequence). The CDR3 contains 15 residues. CDR3 sequence: CASSLTAGAQDEQFF. The DNA of the CDR3 is TGTGCCAGCAGCTTAACGGCGGGTGCTCAGGATGAGCAGTTCTTC.

The chain couples TRBV18 to TRBJ1-3; TRBD1 agrees at 9 bases. J lost 5 bases, V lost 3 bases, and 2 bases had no gene match. This CDR3 region has 14 residues. Germline V CDR1 and CDR2: KGHSH, LQKENI. The chain's CDR3 is CASSPGQGRNTIYF. In nucleotides, the CDR3 is TGTGCCAGCTCACCCGGACAGGGGAGAAACACCATATATTTT.

The chain recombines TRBV18 with TRBJ2-2; 9 bases are shared with TRBD1. The germline V gene has CDR1 KGHSH and CDR2 LQKENI. The ends lost 1 base at V and 5 bases at J; junction bases unmatched: 5. The CDR3 contains 16 residues. The DNA of the CDR3 is TGTGCCAGCTCACCACAGACAGGGGGTATGACCGGGGAGCTGTTTTTT. Amino acids: CASSPQTGGMTGELFF.

The J gene is TRBJ2-5, the V gene TRBV9; the match to TRBD2 covers 7 bases. The end of the DNA is better explained by TRBJ2-7, so the J call may be wrong. This CDR3 comprises 15 residues. Germline assignment: CDR1 SGDLS and CDR2 YYNGEE. CDR3 in DNA: TGTGCCAGCAGCGCCACCGGGACTAACCTTAACGAGCAGTACTTC. Translated: CASSATGTNLNEQYF.

The chain is built from TRBV6-1 and TRBJ1-2; possibly TRBD1 for D (5 bases). The germline gives CDR1 MNHNS, CDR2 SASEGT. The CDR3 covers 16 residues. Trimming removed 3 bases from V and 2 bases from J, with 16 bases in between. The CDR3 sequence: CASSDPTRGVNYGYTF. The CDR3 DNA is TGTGCCAGCAGTGATCCTACACGGGGGGTGAACTATGGCTACACCTTC.

This chain joins TRBV5-1 and TRBJ1-3; D is undetermined. The CDR3 is 16 amino acids. The V end lost 0 bases, the J end lost 0 bases, and 10 bases lay between the germline ends. Germline V gene lookup returns CDR1 SGHRS and CDR2 YFSETQ. CDR3: CASSLASDPSGNTIYF. The CDR3 region has the DNA TGCGCCAGCAGCTTGGCATCCGATCCCTCTGGAAACACCATATATTTT.

This chain uses TRBV4-3 with TRBJ2-5; 11 positions match TRBD2. The CDR3 length is 16 residues. V was clipped by 4 bases and J by 2 bases; unmatched bases: 6. Germline values: CDR1 LGHNA, CDR2 YSLEER. In DNA, the CDR3 is TGCGCCAGCAGCCTAAGGGGACTAGCGGATCAAGAGACCCAGTACTTC. Its translation: CASSLRGLADQETQYF.

With respect to this clone: One end of the junction varies from germline; a read error may be responsible. The gene calls are TRBV11-2 and TRBJ1-2, with D hard to call. The CDR3 spans 13 residues. Germline V lookup: CDR1 SGHAT, CDR2 FQNNGV. The CDR3 DNA follows: TGTGCCAGCAGCACCAACCTGATCGCGTCCGCCGACTTC. Protein sequence: CASSTNLIASADF.